Below are 10 T cell receptor beta chains sequenced from a single sample in a study of blood T cell repertoires in COVID-19. Clones were sequenced by immunoSEQ multiplex PCR, and TCRdb holds only the in-frame ones, with some missing. The repertoire has about 130,000 clones, 85% of them found once; the top ten carry approximately 6.6%. The specimen was peripheral blood. Every receptor here comes from a man at least 80 years old with active or convalescent COVID-19.

V gene TRBV7-9 combines with J gene TRBJ1-2, with TRBD1 matching over 11 bases. The germline V gene has CDR1 SEHNR and CDR2 FQNEAQ (reference sequence). This CDR3 is built from 16 residues. J gave up 5 bases and V 5 bases, and 10 bases lay outside the gene matches. CDR3 region: CASSPSGGTGGYGYTF. CDR3 coding DNA: TGTGCCAGCAGCCCCTCTGGCGGGACAGGGGGTTATGGCTACACCTTC. Full variable domain (rest looked up from reference TRBV7-9 and TRBJ1-2): DTGVSQNPRHKITKRGQNVTFRCDPISEHNRLYWYRQTLGQGPEFLTYFQNEAQLEKSRLLSDRFSAERPKGSFSTLEIQRTEQGDSAMYLCASSPSGGTGGYGYTFGSGTRLTVV.

V usage is TRBV9 and J usage is TRBJ2-2; 10 bases line up with TRBD2. Germline lookup yields CDR1 SGDLS and CDR2 YYNGEE. The CDR3 has 16 amino acids. V was clipped by 4 bases and J by 2 bases; unmatched bases: 5. The CDR3 nucleotides read TGTGCCAGCAGCTTCCGACTAGCGGGCAACACCGGGGAGCTGTTTTTT. As protein: CASSFRLAGNTGELFF.

This clone showed up just a few times. V and J are TRBV5-1 and TRBJ1-5; D gene ambiguous. The V and J ends lost 4 bases and 0 bases respectively, with 5 bases between them. Germline V gene lookup returns CDR1 SGHRS and CDR2 YFSETQ. The CDR3 runs 13 residues. As DNA, the CDR3 is TGCGCCAGCAGCCAGGATAGCAATCAGCCCCAGCATTTT. It encodes CASSQDSNQPQHF.

The genes are TRBV2 and TRBJ1-2; 12 bases line up with TRBD1. V dropped 4 bases and J dropped 6; count of bases not matched to a gene: 0. CDR3 length: 13 residues. From germline, CDR1 is SNHLY and CDR2 FYNNEI. The CDR3 protein is CASSGDRGHGYTF. CDR3 sequence (DNA): TGTGCCAGCAGTGGGGACAGGGGGCATGGCTACACCTTC. The whole variable domain, filled in from reference TRBV2 and TRBJ1-2, reads EPEVTQTPSHQVTQMGQEVILRCVPISNHLYFYWYRQILGQKVEFLVSFYNNEISEKSEIFDDQFSVERPDGSNFTLKIRSTKLEDSAMYFCASSGDRGHGYTFGSGTRLTVV.

The rearrangement joins TRBV7-9 to TRBJ1-4; TRBD1 matches at 7 bases. V trimming: 4 bases; J trimming: 6 bases; junction bases outside the gene matches: 11. This CDR3 is 16 amino acids long. The germline gives CDR1 SEHNR, CDR2 FQNEAQ (reference sequence). The CDR3 loop reads CASSSGLRQGDEKLFF. The CDR3 nucleotides are TGTGCCAGCAGCTCCGGGTTGAGACAGGGCGATGAAAAACTGTTTTTT.

The chain joins TRBV10-3 to TRBJ2-7, with D maybe TRBD2 (6 bases). This CDR3 has 15 residues. CDR1 is ENHRY and CDR2 is SYGVKD in the germline V gene. V was trimmed by 4 bases and J by 0 bases, leaving 13 bases between them. CDR3 region: CAISASEGSSYEQYF. The CDR3 nucleotides are TGTGCCATCAGTGCATCGGAGGGTTCCTCCTACGAGCAGTACTTC.

The V and J genes are TRBV27 and TRBJ2-7, with D perhaps matching TRBD2 (5 bases). Per the germline V gene, CDR1 is MNHEY and CDR2 is SMNVEV (reference sequence). Deletions cut 6 bases from V and 1 base from J, with 10 bases between. The CDR3 runs to 13 residues. This CDR3 is CASRELVSYEQYF. In DNA, the CDR3 is TGTGCCAGCAGGGAACTAGTATCCTACGAGCAGTACTTC.

The genes are TRBV5-1 and TRBJ1-2; D gene ambiguous. Germline assignment: CDR1 SGHRS and CDR2 YFSETQ. This CDR3 contains 13 residues. V gave up 3 bases and J gave up 1 base, with 7 bases separating them. The CDR3 is CASSSSVNYGYTF. The CDR3 nucleotides read TGCGCCAGCAGCTCCTCAGTTAACTATGGCTACACCTTC.

The chain joins TRBV27 to TRBJ1-1; TRBD1 matches at 7 bases. The length of the CDR3 is 14 residues. CDR1 and CDR2 from the germline V gene are MNHEY and SMNVEV (reference sequence). The V and J ends lost 3 bases and 6 bases, in that order; junction bases with no gene match: 7. The CDR3 DNA is TGTGCCAGCAGTTTTCGACAGGGCTCTTCTGAAGCTTTCTTT. The encoded protein is CASSFRQGSSEAFF.

This clone came up once. The rearrangement uses TRBV5-5 and TRBJ1-5; D is unclear. This CDR3 region has 14 residues. Germline loops: CDR1 SGHKS, CDR2 YYEKEE (reference sequence). Trimming took 3 bases from V and 4 from J, leaving 11 bases between them. CDR3 nucleotide sequence: TGTGCCAGCAGCTCCTCCCCCCAGAATCAGCCCCAGCATTTT. This encodes CASSSSPQNQPQHF.